These 10 T cell receptor beta chains were all obtained from the same sample, sequenced in a study of T cells in tuberculosis. Repertoires were generated with immunoSEQ multiplex PCR, while TCRdb's copy carries only in-frame clones and drops some. The sample records 85,000 to 90,000 clones, approximately 91% being singletons. Thawed, overnight-rested PBMC were stained with GMM-loaded CD1B tetramer, viability dye and anti-CD3, then sorted. C32 glucose monomycolate from Rhodococcus equi was loaded onto the CD1B tetramers. The specimen sequenced was CD1b-GMM tetramer-negative cells sorted from PBMCs. The source of these receptors is an adult woman with latent tuberculosis.

The gene calls are TRBV30 and TRBJ2-2, with 8 bases aligning to TRBD2. In germline, CDR1 is GTSNPN, CDR2 SVGIG (reference sequence). Losses at the gene ends were 2 bases for V and 5 bases for J; bases not matched to a gene: 4. This CDR3 contains 14 residues. This chain's CDR3 is CAWSRGLATGELFF. CDR3 nucleotides: TGTGCCTGGAGTAGAGGACTAGCAACCGGGGAGCTGTTTTTT. The variable domain in full, with the rest retrieved from reference TRBV30 and TRBJ2-2, is SQTIHQWPATLVQPVGSPLSLECTVEGTSNPNLYWYRQAAGRGLQLLFYSVGIGQISSEVPQNLSASRPQDRQFILSSKKLLLSDSGFYLCAWSRGLATGELFFGEGSRLTVL.

The V and J genes are TRBV11-1 and TRBJ2-7, with TRBD1 matching over 7 bases. This CDR3 is built from 13 residues. V was clipped by 5 bases and J by 5 bases; unmatched bases: 6. Germline lookup yields CDR1 SGHAT and CDR2 FQDESV (reference sequence). The CDR3 loop reads CASSAHRGHEQYV. Written as DNA, the CDR3 is TGTGCCAGCAGCGCCCACAGGGGCCACGAGCAGTACGTC.

This clone is a singleton in its sample. The J gene is TRBJ1-2, the V gene TRBV25-1; 7 positions agree with TRBD1. This CDR3 comprises 15 residues. V trimming: 0 bases; J trimming: 6 bases; junction bases outside the gene matches: 7. Germline values: CDR1 MGHDK, CDR2 SYGVNS. CDR3 region: CASSEYFTGENGYTF. In DNA, the CDR3 is TGTGCCAGCAGTGAATATTTCACAGGGGAGAATGGCTACACCTTC.

This chain joins TRBV5-4 and TRBJ2-7; no reliable D call. The length of the CDR3 is 13 residues. V was shortened by 4 bases and J by 1 base, with 9 bases between the two germline ends. Germline V gives CDR1 SGHNT, CDR2 YYREEE (reference sequence). CDR3 coding DNA: TGTGCCAGCAGCCTGGATCCGTCCTACGAGCAGTACTTC. Translating gives CASSLDPSYEQYF.

The chain joins TRBV27 to TRBJ2-3, with 8 bases fitting TRBD1. CDR3 length: 17 amino acids. Germline assignment: CDR1 MNHEY and CDR2 SMNVEV (reference sequence). With V trimmed by 5 bases and J by 0 bases, 10 bases remained unmatched. CDR3 in amino acids: CASSLPGTGPSTDTQYF. DNA for the CDR3: TGTGCCAGCAGTCTCCCAGGGACAGGCCCGAGCACAGATACGCAGTATTTT.

The chain couples TRBV9 to TRBJ1-6; 11 bases agree with TRBD1. The CDR3 extends over 16 amino acids. Germline V gene sequence: CDR1 SGDLS, CDR2 YYNGEE. J lost 9 bases, V lost 3 bases, and 8 bases had no gene match. The CDR3 DNA sequence: TGTGCCAGCAGCGCCAACATGGGGACAGGGGGTTCACCCCTCCACTTT. Protein product: CASSANMGTGGSPLHF.

This clone was recorded only once. V is TRBV5-6 and J is TRBJ1-2, with a possible D match to TRBD1 (5 bases). CDR3 length: 14 amino acids. Germline lookup yields CDR1 SGHDT and CDR2 YYEEEE. Between the trimmed V and J ends, which lost 2 bases and 8 bases, there was a span of 16 bases. Written as DNA, the CDR3 is TGTGCCAGCAGCTTTTTGACAGATCAAAGGGGCTACACCTTC. This gives the protein CASSFLTDQRGYTF.

This chain links TRBV7-9 with TRBJ1-2; D may be TRBD1 (6 bases). The CDR3 covers 11 residues. With 4 bases removed from V and 8 bases from J, the gap between germline ends came to 8 bases. Germline-derived CDR1 and CDR2 are SEHNR and FQNEAQ (reference sequence). The CDR3 DNA follows: TGTGCCAGCAGCTCAGGACAGGGCTACACCTTC. Translating gives CASSSGQGYTF.

J is TRBJ1-6 and V is TRBV11-2, with TRBD1 matching over 9 bases. This CDR3 has 15 amino acids. The J segment lost 9 bases and the V segment lost 4 bases, leaving 7 bases of the junction unmatched. Per the germline V gene, CDR1 is SGHAT and CDR2 is FQNNGV. As DNA, the CDR3 is TGTGCCAGCAGCTCAACAGGGGGACAGGGTTCACCCCTCCACTTT. Translation gives CASSSTGGQGSPLHF.

The chain joins TRBV7-2 to TRBJ2-7; unclear D gene. The CDR3 has 15 amino acids. Trimming cost V 0 bases and J 1 base, with 10 bases left between them. Per the germline V gene, CDR1 is SGHTA and CDR2 is FQGNSA. This CDR3 reads CASSLAWSLSYEQYF. In DNA, the CDR3 is TGTGCCAGCAGCTTAGCATGGAGCCTGTCCTACGAGCAGTACTTC.